A few counts support the clone carrying this T cell receptor gamma chain. Antigen specificity is unknown. The sample comes from a study of Vδ1+ human thymocytes. Study conclusions and caveats: Thymic delta-chain repertoires held 15% to 20% Vdelta2 sequences and few Vdelta3, despite high sort purity. Thymic TRG and TRD repertoires appeared highly polyclonal. Unexpected Vdelta2 sequences could cause misinterpretation of bulk repertoire data.

The template was reverse-transcribed extracted RNA. CDR3 amplicons came from multiplex PCR with pooled V-gene forward and constant-region reverse primers. TCRdb re-analyzed the multiplex PCR reads via CATT. The table lists about 36,000 gamma-chain clones, 20% to 25% of them singletons. This CDR3 is built from 14 residues. Germline-derived CDR1 and CDR2 are VTNTFY and YDVSTARD (reference sequence). V gave up 0 bases and J gave up 4 bases; unmatched junction bases: 6. Thymocytes were sorted as CD3+ TCRVdelta1+ TCRVdelta2- after alphabeta T cell depletion. The clonotype was recovered from a girl less than two years old who had congenital heart surgery. The chain joins TRGV3 to TRGJ1 or TRGJ2. Input material: Vdelta1+ gamma-delta thymocytes from the thymus. Stated subset: FACS-sorted CD3+ TCRalphabeta- TCRVdelta1+ TCRVdelta2- thymocytes. As DNA, the CDR3 is TGTGCCACCTGGGACAGGCAAGAGTATTATAAGAAACTCTTT. Translated, it gives CATWDRQEYYKKLF.